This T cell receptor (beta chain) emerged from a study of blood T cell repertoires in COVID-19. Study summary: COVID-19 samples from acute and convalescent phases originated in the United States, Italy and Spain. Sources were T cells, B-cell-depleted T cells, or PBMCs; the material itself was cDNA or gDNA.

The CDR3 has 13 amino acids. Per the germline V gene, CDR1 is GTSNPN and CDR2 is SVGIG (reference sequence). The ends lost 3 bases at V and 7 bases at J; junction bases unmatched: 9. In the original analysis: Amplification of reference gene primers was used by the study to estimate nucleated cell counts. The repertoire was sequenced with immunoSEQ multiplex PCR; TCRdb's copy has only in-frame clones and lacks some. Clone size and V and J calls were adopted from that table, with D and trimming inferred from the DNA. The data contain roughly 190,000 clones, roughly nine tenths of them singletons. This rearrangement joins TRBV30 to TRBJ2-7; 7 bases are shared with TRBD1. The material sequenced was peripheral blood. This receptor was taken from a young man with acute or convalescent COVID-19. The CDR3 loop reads CAWSEGLRGEQYF. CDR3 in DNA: TGTGCCTGGAGCGAGGGCCTCAGGGGGGAGCAGTACTTC.